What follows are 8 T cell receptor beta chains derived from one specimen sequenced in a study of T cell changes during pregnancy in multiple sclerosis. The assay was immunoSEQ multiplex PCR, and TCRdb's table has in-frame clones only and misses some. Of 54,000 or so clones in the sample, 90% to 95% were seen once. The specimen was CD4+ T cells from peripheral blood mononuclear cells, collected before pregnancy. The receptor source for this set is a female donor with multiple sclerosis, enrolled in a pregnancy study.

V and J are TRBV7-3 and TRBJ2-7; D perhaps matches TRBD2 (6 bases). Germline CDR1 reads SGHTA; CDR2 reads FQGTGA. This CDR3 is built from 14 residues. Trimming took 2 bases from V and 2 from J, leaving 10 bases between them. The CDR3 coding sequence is TGTGCCAGCAGCTTAGGTCCTAGCGCCTACGAGCAGTACTTC. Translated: CASSLGPSAYEQYF.

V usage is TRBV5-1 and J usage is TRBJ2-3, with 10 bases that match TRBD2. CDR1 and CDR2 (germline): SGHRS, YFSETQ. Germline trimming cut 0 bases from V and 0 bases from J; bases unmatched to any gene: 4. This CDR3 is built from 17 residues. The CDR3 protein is CASSLVTSGKSTDTQYF. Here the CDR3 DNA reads TGCGCCAGCAGCTTGGTCACTAGCGGGAAAAGCACAGATACGCAGTATTTT.

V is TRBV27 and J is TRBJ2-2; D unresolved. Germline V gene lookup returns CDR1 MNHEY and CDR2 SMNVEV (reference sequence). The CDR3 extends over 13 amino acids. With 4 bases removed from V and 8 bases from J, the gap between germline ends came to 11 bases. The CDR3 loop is CASSSTPTGELFF. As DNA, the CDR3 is TGTGCCAGCAGTTCCACTCCGACAGGGGAGCTGTTTTTT.

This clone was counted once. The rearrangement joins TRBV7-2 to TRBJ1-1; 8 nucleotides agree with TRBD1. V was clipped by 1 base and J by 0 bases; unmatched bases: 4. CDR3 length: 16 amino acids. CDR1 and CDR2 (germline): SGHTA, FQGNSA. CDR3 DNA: TGTGCCAGCAGCTTAGTTACAGGGGGGCTGAACACTGAAGCTTTCTTT. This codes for CASSLVTGGLNTEAFF. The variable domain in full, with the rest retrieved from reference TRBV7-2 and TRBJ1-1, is GAGVSQSPSNKVTEKGKDVELRCDPISGHTALYWYRQSLGQGLEFLIYFQGNSAPDKSGLPSDRFSAERTGGSVSTLTIQRTQQEDSAVYLCASSLVTGGLNTEAFFGQGTRLTVV.

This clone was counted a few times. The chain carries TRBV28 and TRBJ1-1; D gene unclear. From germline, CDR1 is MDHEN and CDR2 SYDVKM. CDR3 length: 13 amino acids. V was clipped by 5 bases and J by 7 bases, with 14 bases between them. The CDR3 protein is CASSTRPGREAFF. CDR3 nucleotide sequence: TGTGCCAGCAGTACTAGACCAGGACGTGAAGCTTTCTTT.

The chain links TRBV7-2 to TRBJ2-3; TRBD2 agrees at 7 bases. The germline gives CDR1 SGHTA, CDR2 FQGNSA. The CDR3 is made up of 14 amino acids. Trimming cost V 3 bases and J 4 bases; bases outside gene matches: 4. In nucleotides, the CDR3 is TGTGCCAGCAGCTTCGGCGGGAGATCAGATACGCAGTATTTT. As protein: CASSFGGRSDTQYF.

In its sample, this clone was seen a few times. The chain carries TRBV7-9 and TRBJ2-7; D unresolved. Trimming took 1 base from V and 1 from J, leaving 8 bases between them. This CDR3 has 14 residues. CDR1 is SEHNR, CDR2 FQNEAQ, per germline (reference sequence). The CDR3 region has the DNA TGTGCCAGCAGCTTAGTTGGCCAGTCCTACGAGCAGTACTTC. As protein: CASSLVGQSYEQYF.

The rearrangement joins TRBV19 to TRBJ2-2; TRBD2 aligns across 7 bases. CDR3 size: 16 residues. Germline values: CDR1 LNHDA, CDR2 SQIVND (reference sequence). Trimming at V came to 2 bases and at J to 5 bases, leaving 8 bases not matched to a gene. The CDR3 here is CASSILGGSGTGELFF. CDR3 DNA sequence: TGTGCCAGTAGTATATTAGGCGGGAGCGGTACCGGGGAGCTGTTTTTT.